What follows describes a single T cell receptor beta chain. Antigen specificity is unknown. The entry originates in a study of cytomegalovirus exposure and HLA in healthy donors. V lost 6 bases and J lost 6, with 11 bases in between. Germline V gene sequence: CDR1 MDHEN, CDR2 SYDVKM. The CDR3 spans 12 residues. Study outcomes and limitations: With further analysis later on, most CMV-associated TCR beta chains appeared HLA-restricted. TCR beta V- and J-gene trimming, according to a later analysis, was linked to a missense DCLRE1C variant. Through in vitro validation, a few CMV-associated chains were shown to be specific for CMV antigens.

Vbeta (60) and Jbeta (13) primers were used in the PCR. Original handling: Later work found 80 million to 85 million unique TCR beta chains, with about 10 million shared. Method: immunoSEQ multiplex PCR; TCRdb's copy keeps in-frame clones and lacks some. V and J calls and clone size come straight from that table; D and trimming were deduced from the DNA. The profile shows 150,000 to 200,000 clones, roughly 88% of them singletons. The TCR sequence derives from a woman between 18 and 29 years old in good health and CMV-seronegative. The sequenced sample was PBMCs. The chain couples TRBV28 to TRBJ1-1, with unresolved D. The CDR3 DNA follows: TGTGCCAGCAGCCCCACCCCGGCTGAAGCTTTCTTT. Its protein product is CASSPTPAEAFF.